Shown below are 18 T cell receptor beta chains from a single sample sequenced in a study of cytomegalovirus exposure and HLA in healthy donors. The PCR had 60 Vbeta and 13 Jbeta primers. The assay was immunoSEQ multiplex PCR, and TCRdb's table has in-frame clones only and misses some. This repertoire shows 140,000 to 150,000 clones, roughly 70% found once; its top ten account for roughly 1.9%. Sequencing was performed on PBMCs. The receptors were sampled from a woman aged 55-69 years in good health and CMV-seropositive.

The V gene is TRBV14, the J gene TRBJ2-1; 14 bases are shared with TRBD2. The germline gives CDR1 SGHDN, CDR2 FVKESK. The CDR3 length is 19 residues. Germline trimming cut 4 bases from V and 6 bases from J; bases unmatched to any gene: 14. CDR3 in DNA: TGTGCCAGCAGCCCAAGATCGGGACTAGCGGGAGAAAGAACCAATGAGCAGTTCTTC. Translation gives CASSPRSGLAGERTNEQFF.

V is TRBV7-9 and J is TRBJ1-2; no firm D call. This CDR3 comprises 13 residues. Germline loops: CDR1 SEHNR, CDR2 FQNEAQ (reference sequence). Between the trimmed V and J ends, which lost 2 bases and 9 bases, there was a span of 13 bases. Written as DNA, the CDR3 is TGTGCCAGCAGCTTACGCCAGCGGGAAAGCTACACCTTC. As protein: CASSLRQRESYTF.

Only a few counts were recorded for this clone. The rearrangement links TRBV6-1 to TRBJ1-1; 10 bases map to TRBD1. The CDR3 runs 14 residues. Germline CDR1 reads MNHNS; CDR2 reads SASEGT. The V and J ends lost 4 bases and 2 bases, in that order; junction bases with no gene match: 1. The CDR3 DNA is TGTGCCAGCAGTGCGACAGGGGGCAACACTGAAGCTTTCTTT. It is translated as CASSATGGNTEAFF.

J is TRBJ1-2 and V is TRBV29-1; possible D gene TRBD1, 5 bases. The CDR3 loop spans 13 amino acids. With 6 bases removed from V and 4 bases from J, the gap between germline ends came to 15 bases. Germline CDR1 reads SQVTM; CDR2 reads ANQGSEA. The CDR3 protein is CSVGGGVGYGYTF. CDR3 DNA: TGCAGCGTGGGGGGTGGGGTCGGCTATGGCTACACCTTC.

The chain combines TRBV7-9 with TRBJ1-1; 7 nucleotides agree with TRBD1. Germline V CDR1 and CDR2: SEHNR, FQNEAQ (reference sequence). Germline trimming cut 5 bases from V and 1 base from J; bases unmatched to any gene: 4. The CDR3 spans 14 residues. The DNA for the CDR3 is TGTGCCAGCAGCACGGGACAGACGAACACTGAAGCTTTCTTT. It codes for CASSTGQTNTEAFF.

The sample holds a few counts of this clone. The genes are TRBV19 and TRBJ1-5; 7 bases line up with TRBD1. The germline V gene encodes CDR1 LNHDA and CDR2 SQIVND (reference sequence). With V trimmed by 3 bases and J by 4 bases, 9 bases remained unmatched. CDR3 length: 16 amino acids. Here the CDR3 DNA reads TGTGCCAGTAGTATGTCGTGGGACAGCCGTAATCAGCCCCAGCATTTT. Translated: CASSMSWDSRNQPQHF. Using reference TRBV19 and TRBJ1-5 for the parts outside the CDR3, the full variable domain is DGGITQSPKYLFRKEGQNVTLSCEQNLNHDAMYWYRQDPGQGLRLIYYSQIVNDFQKGDIAEGYSVSREKKESFPLTVTSAQKNPTAFYLCASSMSWDSRNQPQHFGDGTRLSIL.

This clone was detected only a few times. The V and J genes are TRBV5-6 and TRBJ2-7, with TRBD1 as a possible D gene (5 bases). V gave up 2 bases and J gave up 7 bases, with 13 bases separating them. CDR3 length: 13 amino acids. Germline CDR1 is SGHDT and CDR2 is YYEEEE. The CDR3: CASSFGRAWEQYF. The CDR3 nucleotides read TGTGCCAGCAGCTTCGGCAGGGCGTGGGAGCAGTACTTC.

There are a few counts of this clone. The V call is TRBV5-6, the J call TRBJ1-5; 9 nucleotides align to TRBD1. The V gene end was trimmed by 0 bases and the J gene end by 4 bases; junction bases not matched to a gene: 2. Germline lookup yields CDR1 SGHDT and CDR2 YYEEEE. The CDR3 runs to 15 residues. The CDR3 loop is CASSLDGTGNQPQHF. The CDR3 bases are TGTGCCAGCAGCTTGGACGGGACAGGGAATCAGCCCCAGCATTTT.

V gene TRBV5-4 combines with J gene TRBJ1-1; D call uncertain. This CDR3 comprises 13 residues. Germline V lookup: CDR1 SGHNT, CDR2 YYREEE (reference sequence). Between the trimmed V and J ends, which lost 0 bases and 5 bases, there was a span of 8 bases. The chain's CDR3 is CASSLERFTEAFF. The CDR3 bases are TGTGCCAGCAGCTTGGAGAGGTTTACTGAAGCTTTCTTT.

This chain links TRBV10-3 with TRBJ2-3; TRBD2 aligns across 7 bases. The CDR3 is 15 residues long. Germline loops: CDR1 ENHRY, CDR2 SYGVKD. V lost 3 bases and J lost 0; bases outside the gene matches: 3. CDR3 loop: CAISDGGGSTDTQYF. The CDR3 nucleotides are TGTGCCATCAGTGACGGCGGGGGAAGCACAGATACGCAGTATTTT.

The chain carries TRBV15 and TRBJ2-3, with D possibly matching TRBD1 (6 bases). Trimming shortened V by 1 base and J by 4 bases, and 18 bases separated the two germline ends. The V gene's germline CDR1 is LNHNV and CDR2 YYDKDF (reference sequence). CDR3 length: 17 residues. The CDR3 nucleotides are TGTGCCACCAGCAGAGCACCCACAGGGATGAACGCAGATACGCAGTATTTT. Its translation: CATSRAPTGMNADTQYF.

This chain uses TRBV4-2 with TRBJ1-1, with D tentatively TRBD1 (6 bases). Deletions cut 3 bases from V and 8 bases from J, with 16 bases between. CDR3 length equals 14 residues. In germline, CDR1 is LGHNA, CDR2 YNFKEQ. The CDR3, as DNA: TGTGCCAGCAGCCATTCAAGGACAAGGGGGGAAGCTTTCTTT. Translated, it gives CASSHSRTRGEAFF.

The genes are TRBV5-6 and TRBJ1-2; 8 nucleotides align to TRBD1. This CDR3 is 13 amino acids long. The germline gives CDR1 SGHDT, CDR2 YYEEEE. Trimming cost V 0 bases and J 5 bases; bases outside gene matches: 0. CDR3 residues: CASSLGTGYGYTF. CDR3 nucleotide sequence: TGTGCCAGCAGCTTGGGGACAGGGTATGGCTACACCTTC. The full variable domain, its missing parts supplied by reference TRBV5-6 and TRBJ1-2, is DAGVTQSPTHLIKTRGQQVTLRCSPKSGHDTVSWYQQALGQGPQFIFQYYEEEERQRGNFPDRFSGHQFPNYSSELNVNALLLGDSALYLCASSLGTGYGYTFGSGTRLTVV.

This clone was found once. This chain links TRBV12-5 with TRBJ2-1, with unresolved D. Germline CDR1 LGHNT, CDR2 FRNRAP. Trimming removed 1 base at V and 0 bases at J, with 10 bases between. CDR3 size: 16 residues. CDR3 coding DNA: TGTGCTAGTGGTTTGGGGCGCCCAGGCTCCTACAATGAGCAGTTCTTC. Translated: CASGLGRPGSYNEQFF.

The chain is built from TRBV29-1 and TRBJ2-7; TRBD1 is a possible D gene (5 bases). Germline values: CDR1 SQVTM, CDR2 ANQGSEA. There are 13 residues in the CDR3. The ends were cut back, 6 bases at V and 5 bases at J, with 17 bases in the middle. The CDR3 loop reads CSVSFVGADEQYF. DNA for the CDR3: TGCAGCGTCTCCTTTGTTGGGGCTGACGAGCAGTACTTC.

V is TRBV10-3 and J is TRBJ2-7; TRBD2 matches at 12 bases. V lost 6 bases and J lost 12; bases outside the gene matches: 9. The CDR3 sequence is 13 residues long. CDR1 ENHRY and CDR2 SYGVKD come from the germline V gene. CDR3 in amino acids: CAISLAGGPVVYF. In DNA, the CDR3 is TGTGCCATCAGCCTAGCGGGAGGGCCAGTAGTGTACTTC.

This clone was detected a few times. In DNA, the CDR3 is TGTGCCACCAGCAGGGACAGGGGACGGGACACTGAAGCTTTCTTT. Protein: CATSRDRGRDTEAFF. The chain employs TRBV15 and TRBJ1-1; 9 bases agree with TRBD1. V was pared by 3 bases and J by 3 bases, with 5 bases of the junction left unmatched. The CDR3 has 15 amino acids. From germline, CDR1 is LNHNV and CDR2 YYDKDF (reference sequence).

This clone was observed once. The chain couples TRBV5-1 to TRBJ1-2; TRBD1 aligns across 7 bases. Trimming at V came to 2 bases and at J to 2 bases, leaving 9 bases not matched to a gene. This CDR3 region has 16 residues. Germline loops: CDR1 SGHRS, CDR2 YFSETQ. The DNA of the CDR3 is TGCGCCAGCAGCTTTTCCCCGGGACAGCGCAACTATGGCTACACCTTC. Translating gives CASSFSPGQRNYGYTF.